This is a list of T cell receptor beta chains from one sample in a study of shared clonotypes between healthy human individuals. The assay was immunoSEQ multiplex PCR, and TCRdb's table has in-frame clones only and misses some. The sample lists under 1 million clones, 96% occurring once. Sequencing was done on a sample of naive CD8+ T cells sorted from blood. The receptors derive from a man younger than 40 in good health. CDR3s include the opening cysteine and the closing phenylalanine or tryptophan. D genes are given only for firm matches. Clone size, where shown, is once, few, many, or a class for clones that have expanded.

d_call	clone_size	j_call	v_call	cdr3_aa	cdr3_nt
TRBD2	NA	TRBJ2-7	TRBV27	CASSLQGLAGYEQYF	TGTGCCAGCAGTTTACAGGGACTAGCGGGCTACGAGCAGTACTTC
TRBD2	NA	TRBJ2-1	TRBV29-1	CSSGGPDNEQFF	TGCAGCTCGGGAGGGCCTGACAATGAGCAGTTCTTC
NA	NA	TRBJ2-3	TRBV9	CASSVGGGAADTQYF	TGTGCCAGCAGCGTAGGTGGCGGGGCCGCAGATACGCAGTATTTT
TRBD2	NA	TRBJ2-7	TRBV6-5	CASSLSGSRYEQYF	TGTGCCAGCAGCTTAAGCGGGAGCCGCTACGAGCAGTACTTC
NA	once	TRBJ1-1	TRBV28	CATTDSSTEAFF	TGTGCCACCACAGACAGTAGCACTGAAGCTTTCTTT
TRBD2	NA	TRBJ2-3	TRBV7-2	CASSMGLAGGGSTDTQYF	TGTGCCAGCAGCATGGGACTAGCGGGAGGGGGGAGCACAGATACGCAGTATTTT
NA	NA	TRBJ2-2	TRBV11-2	CASPAGEGYTGELFF	TGTGCCAGCCCTGCAGGGGAGGGGTACACCGGGGAGCTGTTTTTT
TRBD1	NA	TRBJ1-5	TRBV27	CASSPTGVGQPQHF	TGTGCCAGCAGTCCTACAGGGGTGGGTCAGCCCCAGCATTTT
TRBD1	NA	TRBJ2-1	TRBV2	CASGRGSYNEQFF	TGTGCCAGCGGCAGGGGGTCCTACAATGAGCAGTTCTTC
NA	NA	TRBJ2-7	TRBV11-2	CASQHPQYEQYF	TGTGCCAGCCAGCACCCCCAATACGAGCAGTACTTC
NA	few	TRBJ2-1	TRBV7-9	CASSGSAEQFF	TGTGCCAGCAGCGGTTCGGCTGAGCAGTTCTTC
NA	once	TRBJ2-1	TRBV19	CASSMVALSSYNEQFF	TGTGCCAGTAGTATGGTAGCATTATCCTCCTACAATGAGCAGTTCTTC
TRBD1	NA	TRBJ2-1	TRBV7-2	CASRFRDRAYNEQFF	TGTGCCAGCAGGTTCCGGGACAGGGCCTACAATGAGCAGTTCTTC
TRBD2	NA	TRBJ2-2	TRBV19	CASSMYPSGSGELFF	TGTGCCAGTAGTATGTATCCTAGCGGGTCCGGGGAGCTGTTTTTT
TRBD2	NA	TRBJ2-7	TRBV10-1	CASSESEIAGEVYEQYF	TGCGCCAGCAGTGAGTCGGAAATAGCGGGAGAAGTATACGAGCAGTACTTC
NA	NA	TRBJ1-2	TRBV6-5	CASSSLEADDGYTF	TGTGCCAGCAGTTCTCTAGAGGCAGATGATGGCTACACCTTC